Here is one TCR beta chain with its context. Its antigen is not known. Other DNA sequences in this sample translate to the same CDR3. The entry originates in a study of graft-versus-host responses after intestinal transplantation. The wider study: Those transplanted obtained multivisceral, liver-intestinal, or isolated intestinal grafts. Uniformly, recipients were administered anti-thymocyte globulin induction with subsequent tacrolimus and steroids for two to three years.

Some clones are missing from TCRdb's copy, which holds only in-frame ones; the method was immunoSEQ multiplex PCR. The repertoire holds tens of thousands of clones, with 85% to 95% as singletons. Overall study results and limits: Detection of GvH clones occurred in recipient marrow, and some had their first appearance in ileum or blood. Peak GvH clone levels in circulation were associated with early post-transplant HvG declines.

This receptor was obtained from a human donor who received an intestinal transplant. This material consisted of unstimulated CD8+ T cells sorted from spleen or lymph node cells, taken before intestinal transplant.

CDR3 bases: TGTGCCAGCAGTCTCAGGGGTTCTGGAAACACCATATATTTT. Translation: CASSLRGSGNTIYF. The chain links TRBV27 to TRBJ1-3; a possible D gene is TRBD1 (6 bases). The germline V and J ends were trimmed by 5 bases and 1 base, with 9 bases remaining between them. The CDR3 runs 14 residues. Germline lookup yields CDR1 MNHEY and CDR2 SMNVEV (reference sequence).